The clone carrying this T cell receptor (beta chain) has just a few counts. Its antigen is not identified. A junction end diverges from the germline sequence, so it may reflect a read error. These data originate in a study of T cell repertoires in cytomegalovirus infection. Study results and limitations: Predominance within the ex vivo response was attributable to HLA-C-restricted CMV-specific TCR beta clonotypes.

The CDR3 runs to 14 residues. One entry per CDR3 protein results from TCRdb running MiXCR on the reads. Counted here are 150,000 to 200,000 distinct CDR3 sequences, roughly 19% occurring once; the ten biggest clones make up 2.5% to 3%. Sequenced material: PBMCs. This receptor was taken from a human donor in good health (CMV status not recorded). Some clones in this sample may be carry-over from other donors' samples. The V and J genes are TRBV5-3 and TRBJ2-7, with a possible D match to TRBD2 (5 bases). TRBV5-3 is assigned to the ORF class and has an uncertain function. CDR3 in amino acids: CASSFTPGSYEQYF. The DNA of the CDR3 is TGTGCCAGCAGCTTTACCCCGGGGTCCTACGAGCAGTACTTC.